The clone carrying this T cell receptor (beta chain) was picked up one time. The source of the sample is a study of blood T cell repertoires in COVID-19. In the authors' methods: It was from reference gene primer amplification that nucleated cell counts were estimated. The table came from immunoSEQ multiplex PCR; TCRdb's copy has only in-frame clones and leaves some out. That table furnishes V, J and clone size, whereas the DNA furnished D and trimming. This table holds roughly 250,000 clones, approximately 91% found once. This CDR3 has 14 amino acids. V dropped 3 bases and J dropped 8; count of bases not matched to a gene: 7. Germline V CDR1 and CDR2: GTSNPN, SVGIG (reference sequence).

The TCR originated in a woman in her forties with acute COVID-19. The specimen sequenced was PBMCs or T cells enriched from blood (not recorded which). This chain links TRBV30 with TRBJ1-4; 9 bases fit TRBD1. CDR3 sequence (DNA): TGTGCCTGGAGAGTGGACAGGGGTAGGGAAAAACTGTTTTTT. Translated: CAWRVDRGREKLFF. Full variable domain (remainder filled in from reference TRBV30 and TRBJ1-4): SQTIHQWPATLVQPVGSPLSLECTVEGTSNPNLYWYRQAAGRGLQLLFYSVGIGQISSEVPQNLSASRPQDRQFILSSKKLLLSDSGFYLCAWRVDRGREKLFFGSGTQLSVL.